The entry below gives a single T cell receptor beta chain sequence along with its context. Its antigen is unidentified. This sample was included in a study of vaccination and CD4 T cells after COVID-19. Treatment given: roughly 10-day PBMC culture with coronavirus spike peptide pools or control peptides (ViraFEST assay). Peptide pools at 8.5 to 10 ug/ml stimulated under 2.5 million PBMCs per well with 9 to 10 IU/ml IL-2. CD4+ T cells that had been cultured provided DNA sequenced with the Oncomine TCR Beta short-read assay. From cultured CD4+ T cells, genomic DNA was extracted. One entry per CDR3 protein results from TCRdb running MiXCR on the PCR reads. The table shows about 16,000 distinct CDR3 sequences, with around three fifths occurring only once. Germline V gives CDR1 DFQATT, CDR2 SNEGSKA (reference sequence). The CDR3 consists of 12 residues. V was pared by 5 bases and J by 5 bases, with 12 bases between.

The TCR originated in a human donor who had recovered from COVID-19. The sequenced sample consisted of CD4+ T cells from blood, cultured in vitro. V and J are TRBV20-1 and TRBJ1-1; D is possibly TRBD1 (5 bases). The CDR3 protein is CSASGGRTEAFF. The CDR3 DNA is TGCAGTGCTTCCGGGGGTAGGACTGAAGCTTTCTTT.